These 10 T cell receptor beta chains share one sample of origin, sequenced in a study of blood T cell repertoires in COVID-19. The assay was immunoSEQ multiplex PCR, and TCRdb's table has in-frame clones only and misses some. This sample has about 78,000 clones; roughly 84% occur once, and the top ten carry roughly 2.7%. Material for sequencing was peripheral blood. The source is a man aged 65 to 85 with active or convalescent COVID-19.

V gene TRBV12-3 or TRBV12-4 combines with J gene TRBJ2-1, with D possibly TRBD2 on 6 matching bases. The CDR3 loop spans 13 amino acids. Between the trimmed V and J ends, which lost 4 bases and 7 bases, there was a span of 11 bases. This CDR3 reads CASSSRLVNEQFF. The CDR3 nucleotides are TGTGCCAGCAGTTCCCGACTAGTAAATGAGCAGTTCTTC.

The chain employs TRBV7-9 and TRBJ2-7; TRBD2 might be the D (5 bases). Trimming pared 3 bases from V and 2 bases from J, leaving 11 bases between. The germline gives CDR1 SEHNR, CDR2 FQNEAQ (reference sequence). This CDR3 is built from 14 residues. The CDR3 region is CASSFRSDPYEQYF. The CDR3, as DNA: TGTGCCAGCAGCTTCCGTAGCGATCCCTACGAGCAGTACTTC. Supplemented by reference TRBV7-9 and TRBJ2-7, the full variable domain reads DTGVSQNPRHKITKRGQNVTFRCDPISEHNRLYWYRQTLGQGPEFLTYFQNEAQLEKSRLLSDRFSAERPKGSFSTLEIQRTEQGDSAMYLCASSFRSDPYEQYFGPGTRLTVT.

The chain carries TRBV5-1 and TRBJ1-1; a weak D match, TRBD1 (5 bases). Germline V lookup: CDR1 SGHRS, CDR2 YFSETQ. V lost 0 bases, J lost 1 base, and 13 bases lay in between. The CDR3 has 16 amino acids. The CDR3: CASSLETARPNTEAFF. Written as DNA, the CDR3 is TGCGCCAGCAGCTTGGAGACAGCAAGGCCGAACACTGAAGCTTTCTTT. Using reference TRBV5-1 and TRBJ1-1 for the parts outside the CDR3, the full variable domain is KAGVTQTPRYLIKTRGQQVTLSCSPISGHRSVSWYQQTPGQGLQFLFEYFSETQRNKGNFPGRFSGRQFSNSRSEMNVSTLELGDSALYLCASSLETARPNTEAFFGQGTRLTVV.

This clone appeared a single time. The V gene is TRBV5-1, the J gene TRBJ2-7; 11 bases are a match to TRBD1. Germline values: CDR1 SGHRS, CDR2 YFSETQ. V lost 3 bases and J lost 4; bases outside the gene matches: 6. This CDR3 comprises 15 residues. The CDR3 here is CASSSWTGGEYEQYF. The DNA of the CDR3 is TGCGCCAGCAGCTCCTGGACAGGGGGCGAATACGAGCAGTACTTC.

The rearrangement uses TRBV2 and TRBJ2-7; D may be TRBD1 (5 bases). CDR1 and CDR2 (germline): SNHLY, FYNNEI. Trimming took 6 bases from V and 0 from J, leaving 12 bases between them. This CDR3 spans 14 amino acids. This CDR3 reads CASRRQGYSYEQYF. The CDR3, as DNA: TGTGCCAGCAGGAGGCAGGGCTACTCCTACGAGCAGTACTTC. Combining the CDR3 with reference TRBV2 and TRBJ2-7 gives the whole variable domain EPEVTQTPSHQVTQMGQEVILRCVPISNHLYFYWYRQILGQKVEFLVSFYNNEISEKSEIFDDQFSVERPDGSNFTLKIRSTKLEDSAMYFCASRRQGYSYEQYFGPGTRLTVT.

This clone has a single count. The genes are TRBV10-1 and TRBJ2-2; maybe TRBD1 (6 bases). V lost 4 bases to trimming and J lost 8 bases, with 14 bases between them. The germline gives CDR1 WNHNN, CDR2 SYGVQD (reference sequence). This CDR3 contains 14 residues. CDR3 DNA: TGCGCCAGCAGTGGCGACAGGATAGCTGGGGAGCTGTTTTTT. As protein: CASSGDRIAGELFF.

The rearrangement uses TRBV6-6 and TRBJ1-2; 11 bases map to TRBD1. The length of the CDR3 is 13 residues. From germline, CDR1 is MNHNY and CDR2 SVGAGI (reference sequence). V lost 7 bases, J lost 7 bases, and 5 bases stayed unmatched. The CDR3 DNA reads as TGTGCCAGCAATACCGGACAGGGGGCTGGCTACACCTTC. This codes for CASNTGQGAGYTF.

The genes are TRBV2 and TRBJ2-5; 7 bases fit TRBD1. With 9 bases clipped from V and 5 bases from J, the junction kept 6 bases outside the gene matches. CDR3 length equals 12 residues. The germline CDR1 and CDR2 sequences are SNHLY and FYNNEI. The CDR3 loop is CARGTVGETQYF. The CDR3 DNA sequence: TGTGCCAGGGGGACAGTTGGGGAGACCCAGTACTTC.

The rearrangement joins TRBV18 to TRBJ2-1, with TRBD2 matching over 7 bases. V was clipped by 2 bases and J by 7 bases; unmatched bases: 8. Germline V gene sequence: CDR1 KGHSH, CDR2 LQKENI. The CDR3 totals 15 residues. CDR3 DNA: TGTGCCAGCTCACCAGGGGGGGGTCGCACGAATGAGCAGTTCTTC. Protein product: CASSPGGGRTNEQFF.

The chain is built from TRBV5-8 and TRBJ2-3; maybe TRBD1 (5 bases). The V gene's germline CDR1 is SGHTS and CDR2 YDEGEE. The germline V and J ends were trimmed by 2 bases and 0 bases, with 7 bases remaining between them. There are 14 residues in the CDR3. The CDR3 protein is CASSLRQSTDTQYF. As DNA, the CDR3 is TGTGCCAGCAGCTTAAGACAGAGCACAGATACGCAGTATTTT. Based on the CDR3 plus reference TRBV5-8 and TRBJ2-3, the full variable domain is EAGVTQSPTHLIKTRGQQATLRCSPISGHTSVYWYQQALGLGLQFLLWYDEGEERNRGNFPPRFSGRQFPNYSSELNVNALELEDSALYLCASSLRQSTDTQYFGPGTRLTVL.